These 21 T cell receptor beta chains were all obtained from the same sample, sequenced in a study of molecular identifiers for immune sequencing clone quantification. From the PCR reads, TCRdb called clonotypes with MiXCR, one entry per CDR3 protein. The table lists about 510,000 distinct CDR3 sequences, 20% to 25% of them singletons. Sequencing was performed on naive CD8+ T cells from blood, with Jurkat cell RNA spiked in. The sample's subset: FACS-sorted CD8+CD4-CCR7+CD45RA+ naive T cells. The origin of the receptors is a human donor in good health. Some libraries in this study had Jurkat cell RNA spiked in.

This clonotype was seen only a few times. V usage is TRBV6-2 or TRBV6-3 and J usage is TRBJ2-7; D unresolved. This CDR3 spans 13 amino acids. Trimming took 4 bases from V and 4 from J, leaving 11 bases between them. Germline lookup yields CDR1 MNHEY and CDR2 SVGEGT. The CDR3 sequence: CASSLSQTYEQYF. CDR3 in DNA: TGTGCCAGCAGTTTGAGTCAAACGTACGAGCAGTACTTC.

This clonotype was seen a handful of times. The rearrangement links TRBV20-1 to TRBJ2-3; TRBD2 matches at 12 bases. J was trimmed by 3 bases and V by 2 bases; bases with no gene match: 6. The germline CDR1 and CDR2 sequences are DFQATT and SNEGSKA (reference sequence). The CDR3 contains 16 residues. CDR3 sequence (DNA): TGCAGTGCTAGATATAGACTAGCGGGAGCTACAGATACGCAGTATTTT. Its translation is CSARYRLAGATDTQYF.

This clonotype was observed at least ten times. The J gene is TRBJ2-5, the V gene TRBV12-3 or TRBV12-4; no firm D call. The CDR3 length is 13 residues. Deletions cut 6 bases from V and 5 bases from J, with 13 bases between. CDR3 nucleotide sequence: TGTGCCAGCAGGGCCCGGATGTGGGAGACCCAGTACTTC. Translating it yields CASRARMWETQYF.

This clonotype has a handful of counts. The chain employs TRBV30 and TRBJ1-2; D gene unclear. In germline, CDR1 is GTSNPN, CDR2 SVGIG (reference sequence). V lost 5 bases and J 0 bases, leaving 13 bases between the germline ends. This CDR3 region has 14 residues. The CDR3 bases are TGTGCCTGGGATGGACGGTCGACTAACTATGGCTACACCTTC. Protein product: CAWDGRSTNYGYTF.

V and J are TRBV14 and TRBJ2-2; D might be TRBD2 (6 bases). The CDR3 spans 14 residues. In germline, CDR1 is SGHDN, CDR2 FVKESK. Trimming left V 7 bases short and J 3 bases short, with 12 bases between. Here the CDR3 reads CASNEGLYTGELFF. CDR3 DNA: TGTGCCAGCAACGAGGGACTTTACACCGGGGAGCTGTTTTTT.

V gene TRBV11-3 combines with J gene TRBJ2-5; 8 bases agree with TRBD2. The V and J ends lost 5 bases and 5 bases, in that order; junction bases with no gene match: 7. Per the germline V gene, CDR1 is SGHNT and CDR2 is YENEEA. This CDR3 region has 14 residues. The DNA of the CDR3 is TGTGCCAGCAGCCCGGAGAGCGGGAGTGAGACCCAGTACTTC. It yields the protein CASSPESGSETQYF.

This clonotype was seen repeatedly, ten times or more. This chain joins TRBV28 and TRBJ1-5; a possible D gene is TRBD1 (5 bases). Germline loops: CDR1 MDHEN, CDR2 SYDVKM. The CDR3 is 14 amino acids. Between the trimmed V and J ends, which lost 7 bases and 3 bases, there was a span of 13 bases. CDR3 loop: CASTTDSFNQPQHF. The CDR3 DNA is TGTGCCAGCACTACCGACAGTTTCAATCAGCCCCAGCATTTT.

The chain uses TRBV12-3 or TRBV12-4 and TRBJ1-4, with D maybe TRBD1 (6 bases). Trimming took off 1 base at V and 8 bases at J, with 14 bases between the two ends. This CDR3 comprises 15 residues. Here the CDR3 reads CASSLDDRRGEKLFF. The CDR3 coding sequence is TGTGCCAGCAGTTTAGATGACCGGAGGGGGGAAAAACTGTTTTTT.

This clonotype was seen repeatedly, ten times or more. The CDR3 loop reads CSGAGQAYGYTF. Here the CDR3 DNA reads TGCAGTGGAGCGGGACAGGCCTATGGCTACACCTTC. The chain is built from TRBV20-1 and TRBJ1-2; 8 bases agree with TRBD1. V was clipped by 7 bases and J by 4 bases; unmatched bases: 5. The CDR3 is made up of 12 amino acids. Germline-derived CDR1 and CDR2 are DFQATT and SNEGSKA (reference sequence).

V is TRBV15 and J is TRBJ2-7; no definite D call. Germline V gives CDR1 LNHNV, CDR2 YYDKDF (reference sequence). There are 13 residues in the CDR3. Between the trimmed V and J ends, which lost 3 bases and 7 bases, there was a span of 13 bases. The CDR3 DNA sequence: TGTGCCACCAGCAGCCATGGACCGCGAGAGCAGTACTTC. Encoded protein: CATSSHGPREQYF.

This chain connects TRBV19 to TRBJ2-1, with 13 bases aligning to TRBD2. Germline V gene lookup returns CDR1 LNHDA and CDR2 SQIVND (reference sequence). The CDR3 consists of 15 residues. Trimming removed 4 bases from V and 5 bases from J; junction bases left unmatched: 2. DNA for the CDR3: TGTGCCAGTAGTAAAGGGACTAGCGGGAACAATGAGCAGTTCTTC. This sequence encodes CASSKGTSGNNEQFF.

This clonotype was detected only a few times. V usage is TRBV11-2 and J usage is TRBJ2-3, with 8 bases fitting TRBD2. Germline V CDR1 and CDR2: SGHAT, FQNNGV. This CDR3 is 15 amino acids long. Trimming at V came to 7 bases and at J to 2 bases, leaving 8 bases not matched to a gene. The chain's CDR3 is CASNVAGNPTDTQYF. DNA of the CDR3: TGTGCCAGCAACGTAGCGGGGAATCCCACAGATACGCAGTATTTT.

This clonotype was seen ten or more times. J is TRBJ2-5 and V is TRBV9, with 10 bases aligning to TRBD2. The V and J ends lost 7 bases and 4 bases, in that order; junction bases with no gene match: 10. Germline V CDR1 and CDR2: SGDLS, YYNGEE. The CDR3 is made up of 15 amino acids. The CDR3 region is CASSSGAGGTETQYF. In nucleotides, the CDR3 is TGTGCCAGCTCCAGCGGAGCGGGGGGGACAGAGACCCAGTACTTC. Variable domain in full (rest from reference TRBV9 and TRBJ2-5): DSGVTQTPKHLITATGQRVTLRCSPRSGDLSVYWYQQSLDQGLQFLIQYYNGEERAKGNILERFSAQQFPDLHSELNLSSLELGDSALYFCASSSGAGGTETQYFGPGTRLLVL.

The chain couples TRBV7-6 to TRBJ1-2, with D possibly being TRBD1 (5 bases). The germline gives CDR1 SGHVS, CDR2 FNYEAQ. The CDR3 loop spans 15 amino acids. Trimming removed 2 bases at V and 6 bases at J, with 16 bases between. CDR3 nucleotides: TGTGCCAGCAGCTTATTTTCTGGGGGAAGGCATGGCTACACCTTC. Protein product: CASSLFSGGRHGYTF.

The V and J genes are TRBV20-1 and TRBJ2-5; 9 bases are a match to TRBD2. Germline-derived CDR1 and CDR2 are DFQATT and SNEGSKA (reference sequence). Losses at the gene ends were 0 bases for V and 0 bases for J; bases not matched to a gene: 8. This CDR3 is 17 amino acids long. CDR3 loop: CSARDPGLAMYQETQYF. CDR3 nucleotide sequence: TGCAGTGCTAGAGATCCAGGACTAGCGATGTACCAAGAGACCCAGTACTTC.

The sample holds a few counts of this clonotype. The chain uses TRBV2 and TRBJ1-5, with unresolved D. The CDR3 extends over 14 amino acids. Germline CDR1 reads SNHLY; CDR2 reads FYNNEI. With 2 bases removed from V and 4 bases from J, the gap between germline ends came to 9 bases. In DNA form, the CDR3 reads TGTGCCAGCAGTGAACGCTATCCGAATCAGCCCCAGCATTTT. Protein: CASSERYPNQPQHF.

This clonotype has ten or more counts. J is TRBJ2-7 and V is TRBV25-1; TRBD1 matches at 10 bases. Per the germline V gene, CDR1 is MGHDK and CDR2 is SYGVNS. With V trimmed by 6 bases and J by 7 bases, 9 bases remained unmatched. This CDR3 contains 14 residues. In DNA, the CDR3 is TGTGCCAGCAGAACCGGGACAGGGGTAGGTGAGCAGTACTTC. Its protein is CASRTGTGVGEQYF.

The rearrangement links TRBV6-2 or TRBV6-3 to TRBJ1-2, with D unclear. Per germline, CDR1 MNHEY and CDR2 SVGEGT. CDR3 length: 14 residues. Deletions cut 2 bases from V and 3 bases from J, with 10 bases between. The CDR3 DNA follows: TGTGCCAGCAGTTACCAGAGAGCGGACTATGGCTACACCTTC. Amino acid sequence: CASSYQRADYGYTF.

Turning to this clonotype: One end of the junction varies from germline; a read error may be responsible. The chain uses TRBV19 and TRBJ2-7; D ambiguous. The CDR3 runs 14 residues. Germline loops: CDR1 LNHDA, CDR2 SQIVND (reference sequence). CDR3 amino acids: CASSIAGTSYVQYF. Written as DNA, the CDR3 is TGTGCCAGTAGTATCGCCGGAACCTCCTACGTGCAGTACTTC.

About this clonotype: Possible read error: a much larger clone is one base away. The genes are TRBV4-1 and TRBJ2-3, with 7 bases that match TRBD1. From germline, CDR1 is MGHRA and CDR2 YSYEKL. This CDR3 is 17 amino acids long. The CDR3 protein is CAGSQQEDRAKTDTQYF. The DNA of the CDR3 is TGCGCCGGCAGCCAACAAGAAGACAGGGCCAAGACAGATACGCAGTATTTT.

On this clonotype: This may be a read error, as it is one base from a much larger clone. The chain has TRBV12-3 or TRBV12-4 and TRBJ2-3; 7 bases map to TRBD1. This CDR3 region has 17 residues. The CDR3 coding sequence is TGTGCCTGCAGTTCCCTGAGCCCGGGACAGAGCACAGATACGCAGTATTTT. Residues: CACSSLSPGQSTDTQYF.